This is a list of T cell receptor beta chains from one sample in a study of shared clonotypes between healthy human individuals. Sequencing was performed with immunoSEQ multiplex PCR; in TCRdb, only in-frame clones are kept and a portion is missing. Here the sample spans 1,500,000 or so clones, roughly 95% being singletons. The specimen sequenced was naive CD4+ T cells sorted from blood. All receptors derive from a man aged 25 to 45 in good health. CDR3s leave out the opening cysteine and the closing phenylalanine or tryptophan. The order of the fields is CDR3 length, V gene, CDR3 protein.

len: 12
v_gene: TRBV5-1
CDR3aa: ASSLAGGRVEQY

len: 10
v_gene: TRBV18
CDR3aa: ASSGSYNEQF

len: 13
v_gene: TRBV18
CDR3aa: ASSPLQGAGNTIY

len: 13
v_gene: TRBV2
CDR3aa: ASSYGVVSGGELF

len: 13
v_gene: TRBV18
CDR3aa: ASSRNSGTDYGYT

len: 10
v_gene: TRBV2
CDR3aa: ASCTGVAEAF

len: 14
v_gene: TRBV15
CDR3aa: ATSRIGQSPGYGYT

len: 12
v_gene: TRBV27
CDR3aa: ASSLSGKPDTQY

len: 19
v_gene: TRBV19
CDR3aa: ASSTIGQGAFRFSHNQPQH

len: 13
v_gene: TRBV7-3
CDR3aa: ASSPKQTTTDTQY

len: 14
v_gene: TRBV29-1
CDR3aa: SATTSGRSLRNEQF

len: 11
v_gene: TRBV28
CDR3aa: ASSTSVIYEQY

len: 13
v_gene: TRBV5-6
CDR3aa: ASSFLDRGRNTIY

len: 14
v_gene: TRBV5-4
CDR3aa: ASSLVVGTGTYEQY

len: 11
v_gene: TRBV9
CDR3aa: ASSGDGYNEQF

len: 13
v_gene: TRBV12-2
CDR3aa: ASRLTSGRAYEQY

len: 16
v_gene: TRBV13
CDR3aa: ASSPPGTSLRVRHTQY

len: 11
v_gene: TRBV30
CDR3aa: AWSVYVDYGYT

len: 11
v_gene: TRBV12-5
CDR3aa: ASGLTGGHGYT

len: 11
v_gene: TRBV18
CDR3aa: ASSTGQQETQY

len: 12
v_gene: TRBV5-5
CDR3aa: ASSLGSTNEKLF

len: 12
v_gene: TRBV9
CDR3aa: ASSVIAVAGELF

len: 13
v_gene: TRBV28
CDR3aa: ASSLTPGQGNEQY

len: 14
v_gene: TRBV18
CDR3aa: ASSRPDIPNTGELF

len: 8
v_gene: TRBV29-1
CDR3aa: SARRNEQF

len: 13
v_gene: TRBV6-1
CDR3aa: ASSEAFGSLGELF

len: 18
v_gene: TRBV11-2
CDR3aa: ASSLEPRWGQGASGEKLF

len: 17
v_gene: TRBV28
CDR3aa: ASTSTGTGGDISTDTQY

len: 13
v_gene: TRBV5-4
CDR3aa: ASRPDRGGYYEQY

len: 14
v_gene: TRBV7-2
CDR3aa: ASSLSWLAVQETQY

len: 11
v_gene: TRBV2
CDR3aa: ASSATSWETQY

len: 14
v_gene: TRBV5-1
CDR3aa: ASSLGTGAVNTEAF

len: 15
v_gene: TRBV7-8
CDR3aa: ASSLVGAGGLPYEQY

len: 11
v_gene: TRBV30
CDR3aa: AWSRDSPYGYT

len: 15
v_gene: TRBV5-1
CDR3aa: ASSPPPASGSAHEQF

len: 12
v_gene: TRBV5-1
CDR3aa: ASSLGQGGQPQH

len: 10
v_gene: TRBV6-1
CDR3aa: AGGQGRNEQY

len: 13
v_gene: TRBV5-1
CDR3aa: ASSFGLADTGELF

len: 12
v_gene: TRBV28
CDR3aa: ASIPPGGGQPQH

len: 17
v_gene: TRBV7-2
CDR3aa: ASSLAVTGRDNSYNEQF

len: 10
v_gene: TRBV25-1
CDR3aa: ASRDSTYGYT

len: 13
v_gene: TRBV7-6
CDR3aa: ASSLTALGNQPQH

len: 16
v_gene: TRBV21-1
CDR3aa: ASSKTLMTGGMNTEAF

len: 13
v_gene: TRBV28
CDR3aa: ASSLWEINTDTQY

len: 14
v_gene: TRBV19
CDR3aa: ASSIQTGKGTYEQY

len: 16
v_gene: TRBV28
CDR3aa: ASSLVQGMMRGNQPQH

len: 15
v_gene: TRBV12-5
CDR3aa: ASGLETRQGIRNEQF

len: 13
v_gene: TRBV19
CDR3aa: ASSMRLEAGLGYT

len: 15
v_gene: TRBV7-8
CDR3aa: ASSRGRTGPANYGYT

len: 12
v_gene: TRBV7-2
CDR3aa: ASSLRQAQNEQY

len: 13
v_gene: TRBV28
CDR3aa: ASKGTGGFSETQY

len: 16
v_gene: TRBV19
CDR3aa: ASRIQGTGNTANYGYT

len: 16
v_gene: TRBV27
CDR3aa: ASSLFPLRAGGNNEQF

len: 9
v_gene: TRBV6-1
CDR3aa: ARGIGRELF

len: 10
v_gene: TRBV5-5
CDR3aa: ASSGTQGPQY

len: 12
v_gene: TRBV10-3
CDR3aa: AISESGRDQPQH

len: 18
v_gene: TRBV10-3
CDR3aa: AISGNRESHWLGSSYEQY

len: 13
v_gene: TRBV5-1
CDR3aa: ASSTGLAEAGELF